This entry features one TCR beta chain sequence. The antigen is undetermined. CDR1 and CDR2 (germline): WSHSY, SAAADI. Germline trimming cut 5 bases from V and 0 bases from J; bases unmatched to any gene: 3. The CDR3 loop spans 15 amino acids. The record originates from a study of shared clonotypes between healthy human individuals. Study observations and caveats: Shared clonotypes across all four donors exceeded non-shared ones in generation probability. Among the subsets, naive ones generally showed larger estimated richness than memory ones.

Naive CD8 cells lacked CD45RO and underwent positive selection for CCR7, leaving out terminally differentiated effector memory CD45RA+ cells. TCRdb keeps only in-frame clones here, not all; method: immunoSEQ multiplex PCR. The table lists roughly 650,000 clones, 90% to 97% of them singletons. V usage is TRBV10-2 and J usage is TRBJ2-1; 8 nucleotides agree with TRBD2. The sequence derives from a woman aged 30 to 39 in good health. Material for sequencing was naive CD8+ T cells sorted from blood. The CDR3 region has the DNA TGCGCCAGCAGTCCAGCGGGAGTCTCCTACAATGAGCAGTTCTTC. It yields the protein CASSPAGVSYNEQFF.